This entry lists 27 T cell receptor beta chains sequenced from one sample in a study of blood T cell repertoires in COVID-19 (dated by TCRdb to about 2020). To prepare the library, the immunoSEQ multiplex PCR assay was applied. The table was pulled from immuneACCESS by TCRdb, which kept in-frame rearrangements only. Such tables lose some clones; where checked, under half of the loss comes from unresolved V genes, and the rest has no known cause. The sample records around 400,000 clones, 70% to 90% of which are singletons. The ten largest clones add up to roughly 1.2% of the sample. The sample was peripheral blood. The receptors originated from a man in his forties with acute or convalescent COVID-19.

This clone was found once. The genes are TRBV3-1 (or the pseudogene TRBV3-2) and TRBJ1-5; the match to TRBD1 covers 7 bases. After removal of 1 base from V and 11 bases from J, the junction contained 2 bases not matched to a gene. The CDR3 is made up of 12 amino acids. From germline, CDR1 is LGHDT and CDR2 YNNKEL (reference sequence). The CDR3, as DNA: TGTGCCAGCAGCCAAGGTGACAGGGCCCAGCATTTT. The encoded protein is CASSQGDRAQHF.

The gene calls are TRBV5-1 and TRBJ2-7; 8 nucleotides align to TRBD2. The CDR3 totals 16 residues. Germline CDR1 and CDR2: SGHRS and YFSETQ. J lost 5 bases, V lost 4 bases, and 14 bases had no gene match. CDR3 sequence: CASSPGVGTRIDEQYF. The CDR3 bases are TGCGCCAGCAGCCCTGGCGTAGGGACTAGGATCGACGAGCAGTACTTC.

CDR3 protein: CASSRTGGAGAYEQYF. Written as DNA, the CDR3 is TGTGCCAGCAGCCGGACAGGGGGCGCAGGGGCCTACGAGCAGTACTTC. This chain connects TRBV7-9 to TRBJ2-7; 11 bases agree with TRBD1. The length of the CDR3 is 16 residues. The V gene's germline CDR1 is SEHNR and CDR2 FQNEAQ (reference sequence). The J segment lost 2 bases and the V segment lost 5 bases, leaving 8 bases of the junction unmatched.

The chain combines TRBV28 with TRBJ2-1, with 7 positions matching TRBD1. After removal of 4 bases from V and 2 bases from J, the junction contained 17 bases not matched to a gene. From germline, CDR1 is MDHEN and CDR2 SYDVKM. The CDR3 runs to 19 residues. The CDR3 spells CASSSPFSTTGTTYNEQFF. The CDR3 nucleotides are TGTGCCAGCAGTTCTCCATTTTCGACGACAGGGACGACCTACAATGAGCAGTTCTTC.

DNA for the CDR3: TGTGCCTGGAGTGTACCGTGGCGCAGGGAGGGGACTTTCTTT. Translated, it gives CAWSVPWRREGTFF. The rearrangement uses TRBV30 and TRBJ1-1, with a tentative D call TRBD1 (5 bases). CDR1 GTSNPN and CDR2 SVGIG come from the germline V gene (reference sequence). The ends were cut back, 0 bases at V and 12 bases at J, with 20 bases in the middle. The CDR3 sequence is 14 residues long.

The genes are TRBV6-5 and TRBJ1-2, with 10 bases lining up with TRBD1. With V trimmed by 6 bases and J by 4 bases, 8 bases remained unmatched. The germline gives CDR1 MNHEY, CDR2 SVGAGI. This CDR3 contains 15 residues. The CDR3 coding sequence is TGTGCCAGCAGCCGGGACAGGGGAAGGGGCTATGGCTACACCTTC. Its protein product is CASSRDRGRGYGYTF.

CDR3 bases: TGCAGCGTTGCGGACAGGGGTTATACCGGCAATCAGCCCCAGCATTTT. Protein: CSVADRGYTGNQPQHF. V is TRBV29-1 and J is TRBJ1-5; 9 positions agree with TRBD1. V lost 4 bases, J lost 2 bases, and 9 bases stayed unmatched. Germline V gene sequence: CDR1 SQVTM, CDR2 ANQGSEA. The CDR3 runs 16 residues.

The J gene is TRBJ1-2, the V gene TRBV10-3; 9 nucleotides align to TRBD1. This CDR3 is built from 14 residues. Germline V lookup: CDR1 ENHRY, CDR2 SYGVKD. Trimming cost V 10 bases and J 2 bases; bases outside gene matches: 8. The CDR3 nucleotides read TGTGCCACCCAGGAGGGGACAGGGAACTATGGCTACACCTTC. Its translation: CATQEGTGNYGYTF.

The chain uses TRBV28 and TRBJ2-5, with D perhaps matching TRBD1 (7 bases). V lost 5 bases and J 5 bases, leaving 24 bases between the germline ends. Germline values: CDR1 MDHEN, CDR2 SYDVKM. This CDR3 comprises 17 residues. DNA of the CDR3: TGTGCCAGCAGTGCCGATACCCAAGGGGGCGCGGGGGAGACCCAGTACTTC. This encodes CASSADTQGGAGETQYF.

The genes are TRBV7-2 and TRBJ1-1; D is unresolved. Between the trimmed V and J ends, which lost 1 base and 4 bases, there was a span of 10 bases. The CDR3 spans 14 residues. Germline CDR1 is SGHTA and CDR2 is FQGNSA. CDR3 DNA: TGTGCCAGCAGCTTAGTTTCTGACATCACTGAAGCTTTCTTT. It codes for CASSLVSDITEAFF.

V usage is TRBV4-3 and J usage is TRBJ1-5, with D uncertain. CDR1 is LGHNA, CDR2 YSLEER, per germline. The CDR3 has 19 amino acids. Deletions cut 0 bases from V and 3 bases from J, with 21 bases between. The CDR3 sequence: CASSQERNAEPSLNQPQHF. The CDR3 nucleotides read TGCGCCAGCAGCCAAGAGAGGAATGCGGAGCCCAGCCTCAATCAGCCCCAGCATTTT.

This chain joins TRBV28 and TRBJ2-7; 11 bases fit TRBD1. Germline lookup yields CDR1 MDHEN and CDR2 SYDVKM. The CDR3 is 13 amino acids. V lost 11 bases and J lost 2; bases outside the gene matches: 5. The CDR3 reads CAVGTGGTYEQYF. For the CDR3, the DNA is TGTGCCGTCGGGACAGGGGGGACCTACGAGCAGTACTTC.

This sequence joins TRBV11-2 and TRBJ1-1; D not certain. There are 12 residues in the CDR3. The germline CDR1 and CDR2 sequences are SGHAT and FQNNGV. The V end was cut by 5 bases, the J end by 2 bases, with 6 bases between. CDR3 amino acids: CASSLYNTEAFF. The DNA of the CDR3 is TGTGCCAGCAGCCTATACAACACTGAAGCTTTCTTT.

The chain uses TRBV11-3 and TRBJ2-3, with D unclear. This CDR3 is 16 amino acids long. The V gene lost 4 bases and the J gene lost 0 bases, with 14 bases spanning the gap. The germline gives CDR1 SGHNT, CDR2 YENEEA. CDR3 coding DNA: TGTGCCAGCAGCTCAAGAGGTACGGATAGCACAGATACGCAGTATTTT. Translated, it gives CASSSRGTDSTDTQYF.

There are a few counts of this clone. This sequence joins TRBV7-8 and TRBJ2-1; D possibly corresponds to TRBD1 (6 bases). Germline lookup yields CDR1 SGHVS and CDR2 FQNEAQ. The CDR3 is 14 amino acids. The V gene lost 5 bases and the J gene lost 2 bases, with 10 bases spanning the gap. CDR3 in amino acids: CASSVGATYNEQFF. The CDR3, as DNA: TGTGCCAGCAGCGTGGGGGCCACCTACAATGAGCAGTTCTTC.

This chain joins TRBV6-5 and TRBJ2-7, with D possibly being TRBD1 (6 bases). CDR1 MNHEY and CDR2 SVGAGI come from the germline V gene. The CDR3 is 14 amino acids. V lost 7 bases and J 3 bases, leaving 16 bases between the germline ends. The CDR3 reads CASNLDRFNYEQYF. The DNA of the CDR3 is TGTGCCAGCAACTTGGACAGATTTAACTACGAGCAGTACTTC.

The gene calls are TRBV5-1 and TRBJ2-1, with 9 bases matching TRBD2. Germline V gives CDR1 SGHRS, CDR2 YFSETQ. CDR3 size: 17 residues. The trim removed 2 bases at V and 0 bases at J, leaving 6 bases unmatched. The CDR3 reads CASSFGNSGSSYNEQFF. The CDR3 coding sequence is TGCGCCAGCAGCTTCGGGAATAGCGGGAGCTCCTACAATGAGCAGTTCTTC.

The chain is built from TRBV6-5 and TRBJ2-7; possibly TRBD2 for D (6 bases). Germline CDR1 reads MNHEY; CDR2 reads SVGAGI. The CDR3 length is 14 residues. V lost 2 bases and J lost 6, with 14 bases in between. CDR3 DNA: TGTGCCAGCAGTTACCCGGCGGGAACGAGCGAGCAGTACTTC. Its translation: CASSYPAGTSEQYF.

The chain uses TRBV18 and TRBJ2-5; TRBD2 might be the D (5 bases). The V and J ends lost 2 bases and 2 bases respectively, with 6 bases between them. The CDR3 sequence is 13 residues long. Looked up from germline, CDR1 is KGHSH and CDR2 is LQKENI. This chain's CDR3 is CASSPGEQETQYF. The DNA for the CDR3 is TGTGCCAGCTCACCAGGGGAGCAAGAGACCCAGTACTTC.

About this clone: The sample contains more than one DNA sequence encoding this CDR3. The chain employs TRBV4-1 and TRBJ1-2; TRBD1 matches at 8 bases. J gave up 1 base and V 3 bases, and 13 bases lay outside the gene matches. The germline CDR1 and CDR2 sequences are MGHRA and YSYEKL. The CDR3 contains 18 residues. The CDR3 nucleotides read TGCGCCAGCAGCCAGGATCCTCCAGGGGGCGCGGATAACTATGGCTACACCTTC. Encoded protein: CASSQDPPGGADNYGYTF.

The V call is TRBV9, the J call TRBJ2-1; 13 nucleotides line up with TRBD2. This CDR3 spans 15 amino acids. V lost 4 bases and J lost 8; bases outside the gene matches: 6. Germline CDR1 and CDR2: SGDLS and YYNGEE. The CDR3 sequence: CASSRTSGRADEQFF. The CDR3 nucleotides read TGTGCCAGCAGCAGAACTAGCGGGAGGGCCGATGAGCAGTTCTTC.

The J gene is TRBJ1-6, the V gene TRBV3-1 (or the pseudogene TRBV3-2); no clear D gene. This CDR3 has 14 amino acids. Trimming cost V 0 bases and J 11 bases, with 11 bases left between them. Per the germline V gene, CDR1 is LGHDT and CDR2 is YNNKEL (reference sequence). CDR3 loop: CASSQDGQKAPLHF. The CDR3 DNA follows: TGTGCCAGCAGCCAAGATGGGCAAAAGGCACCCCTCCACTTT.

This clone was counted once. The CDR3 region has the DNA TGTGCCAGCAGTTCAGGACAGGGGAGGGAAGAGACCCAGTACTTC. As protein: CASSSGQGREETQYF. This sequence joins TRBV6-5 and TRBJ2-5, with TRBD1 matching 9 bases. CDR1 is MNHEY, CDR2 SVGAGI, per germline. This CDR3 has 15 amino acids. J was trimmed by 3 bases and V by 4 bases; bases with no gene match: 6.

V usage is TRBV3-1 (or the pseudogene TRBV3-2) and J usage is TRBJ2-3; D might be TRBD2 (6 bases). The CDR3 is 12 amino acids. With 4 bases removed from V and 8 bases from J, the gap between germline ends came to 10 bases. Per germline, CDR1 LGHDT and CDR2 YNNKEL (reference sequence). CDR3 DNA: TGTGCCAGCAGCCCTGGGACTTTTACGCAGTATTTT. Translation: CASSPGTFTQYF.

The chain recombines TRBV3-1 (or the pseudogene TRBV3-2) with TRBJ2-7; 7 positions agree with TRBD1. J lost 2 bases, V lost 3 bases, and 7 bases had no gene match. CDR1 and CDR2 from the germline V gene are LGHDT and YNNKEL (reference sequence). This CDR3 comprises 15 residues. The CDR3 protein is CASSQTSGTAYEQYF. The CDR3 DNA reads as TGTGCCAGCAGCCAGACTTCCGGGACAGCCTACGAGCAGTACTTC.

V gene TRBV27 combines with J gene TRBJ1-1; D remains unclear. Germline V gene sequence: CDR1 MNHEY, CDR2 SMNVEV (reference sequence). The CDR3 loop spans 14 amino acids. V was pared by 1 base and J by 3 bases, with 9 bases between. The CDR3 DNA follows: TGTGCCAGCAGTTTATGGGAGGGAGACACTGAAGCTTTCTTT. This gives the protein CASSLWEGDTEAFF.

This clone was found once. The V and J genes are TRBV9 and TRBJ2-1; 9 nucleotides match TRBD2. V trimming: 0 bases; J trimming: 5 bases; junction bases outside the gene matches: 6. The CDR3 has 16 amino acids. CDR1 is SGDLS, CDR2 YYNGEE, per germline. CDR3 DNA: TGTGCCAGCAGCGTAGGGGCGGGAGGGACCAACAATGAGCAGTTCTTC. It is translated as CASSVGAGGTNNEQFF.